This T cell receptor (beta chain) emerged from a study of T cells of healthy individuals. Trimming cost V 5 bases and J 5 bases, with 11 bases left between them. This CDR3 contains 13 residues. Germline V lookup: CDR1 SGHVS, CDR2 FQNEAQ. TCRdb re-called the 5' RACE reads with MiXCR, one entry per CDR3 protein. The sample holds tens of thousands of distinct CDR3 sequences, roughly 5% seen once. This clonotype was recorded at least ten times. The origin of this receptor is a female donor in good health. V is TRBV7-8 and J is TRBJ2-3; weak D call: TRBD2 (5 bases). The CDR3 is CASSGVAGDTQYF. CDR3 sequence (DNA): TGTGCCAGCAGCGGCGTCGCGGGAGATACGCAGTATTTT.